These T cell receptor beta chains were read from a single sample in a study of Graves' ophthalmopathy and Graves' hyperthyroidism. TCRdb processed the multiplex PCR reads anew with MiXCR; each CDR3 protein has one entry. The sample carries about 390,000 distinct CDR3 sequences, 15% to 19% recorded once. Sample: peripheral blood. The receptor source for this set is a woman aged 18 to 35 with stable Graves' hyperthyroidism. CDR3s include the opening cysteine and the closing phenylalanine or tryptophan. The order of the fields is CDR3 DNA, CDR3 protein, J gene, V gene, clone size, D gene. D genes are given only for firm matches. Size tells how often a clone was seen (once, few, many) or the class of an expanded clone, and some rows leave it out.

TGTGCCATCAGTGAGTCAGGGGGCAATCAGCCCCAGCATTTT	CAISESGGNQPQHF	TRBJ1-5	TRBV10-3	many	.
TGCGCCAGCAGCCAAGATCGTGGAGGGCGGTCAGAGACCCAGTACTTC	CASSQDRGGRSETQYF	TRBJ2-5	TRBV4-1	many	.
TGTGCCAGCAGCGGGGACGGGACAGGGGACTACGAGCAGTACTTC	CASSGDGTGDYEQYF	TRBJ2-7	TRBV6-2/TRBV6-3	.	TRBD1
TGTGCCAGCACCTGGACCTCGGCGGTGAACACTGAAGCTTTCTTT	CASTWTSAVNTEAFF	TRBJ1-1	TRBV6-1	many	.
TGTGCCAGCAGTCTCGGGACAGGGTATAACGACGAGCAGTACTTC	CASSLGTGYNDEQYF	TRBJ2-7	TRBV6-2/TRBV6-3	many	TRBD1
TGTGCCAGCTGGACAGGGGAGCATTCTTTCTTT	CASWTGEHSFF	TRBJ1-1	TRBV7-2	many	TRBD1
TGTGCCAGCAGTGAGAAGCCGCTCGCCTTC	CASSEKPLAF	TRBJ1-2	TRBV2	many	.
TGTGCCAGCAGTTTTCTCCGTTCCCATGGCTACACCTTC	CASSFLRSHGYTF	TRBJ1-2	TRBV12-3/TRBV12-4	many	.
TGCAGCGTGGACCGACAGGGGCAGGGTGAAGCTTTCTTT	CSVDRQGQGEAFF	TRBJ1-1	TRBV29-1	many	TRBD1
TGCGCCAGCAGCTTGGATACAGGGGTGGCCAAAAACATTCAGTACTTC	CASSLDTGVAKNIQYF	TRBJ2-4	TRBV5-1	many	TRBD1
TGCAGTGCTCGCAGTCAGGGGGACTACGAGCAGTACTTC	CSARSQGDYEQYF	TRBJ2-7	TRBV20-1	many	TRBD1
TGTGCCAGCAGCGCAGCGGGGGGGACTCCCTACGAGCAGTACTTC	CASSAAGGTPYEQYF	TRBJ2-7	TRBV7-9	few	TRBD2
TGTGCCAGCAGTTTATTGTTTGGACAGGGGGCGAGTATCAAAGAAGCTTTCTTT	CASSLLFGQGASIKEAFF	TRBJ1-1	TRBV28	many	TRBD1
TGTGCCAGCAGCCCCGGTGGGGTCAGGGAGCAGTACTTC	CASSPGGVREQYF	TRBJ2-7	TRBV11-3	many	.
TGTGCCAGCAGTTCCGGGACAGGGTTTAATCAGCCCCAGCATTTT	CASSSGTGFNQPQHF	TRBJ1-5	TRBV12-3/TRBV12-4	many	TRBD1
TGCAGTGCTAGAGGCTCAACAGGGAAAGTGGACGAGACCCAGTACTTC	CSARGSTGKVDETQYF	TRBJ2-5	TRBV20-1	many	.
TGTGCCAGCAGCCGCGTTGTAGCCAAAAACATTCAGTACTTC	CASSRVVAKNIQYF	TRBJ2-4	TRBV7-2	.	.
TGTGCCAGCTCGATAGAAGGAGATCAGCCCCAGCATTTT	CASSIEGDQPQHF	TRBJ1-5	TRBV6-4	many	.
TGTGCCAGCAGCCCAGCGGAGGAGGGGGAGACCCAGTACTTC	CASSPAEEGETQYF	TRBJ2-5	TRBV13	many	.
TGCGCCAGCAGCCAATGGGGAATCGTGGTCACTGAAGCTTTCTTT	CASSQWGIVVTEAFF	TRBJ1-1	TRBV4-1	many	.
TGTGCCAGCAGTTTGGTCGCCAGCGTAGGCACTGAAGCTTTCTTT	CASSLVASVGTEAFF	TRBJ1-1	TRBV12-3/TRBV12-4	many	.
TGTGCCAGCAGTTTAGAGGAGGCCCAGCCCCAGCATTTT	CASSLEEAQPQHF	TRBJ1-5	TRBV12-3/TRBV12-4	many	.
TGCAGTATAACGGGGCCGAGCGGGCAGCCCCAGCATTTT	CSITGPSGQPQHF	TRBJ1-5	TRBV20-1	many	.
TGCAGTGCAGAGGGAGTAAAAGGCGACGAGCAGTACTTC	CSAEGVKGDEQYF	TRBJ2-7	TRBV20-1	many	.
TGTGCCAGCAGTGAACCGGGCCCGGGCACCGGGGAGCTGTTTTTT	CASSEPGPGTGELFF	TRBJ2-2	TRBV6-1	.	.
TGTGCCAGCAGTTTCTTTGTGAAAGTGGGACAGGTTCTTGTAAGCTATGGCTACACCTTC	CASSFFVKVGQVLVSYGYTF	TRBJ1-2	TRBV12-3/TRBV12-4	.	TRBD1
TGTGCCAGCAGCAGCACGACAGGCGTTAATTCACCCCTCCACTTT	CASSSTTGVNSPLHF	TRBJ1-6	TRBV11-2	many	.
TGTGCCAGCAGTTCTCCAGCCCAAATCGGGGAGCTGTTTTTT	CASSSPAQIGELFF	TRBJ2-2	TRBV6-2/TRBV6-3	many	.
TGTGCCAGCAGCCAAAACTTCGGCGGAGAGACCCAGTACTTC	CASSQNFGGETQYF	TRBJ2-5	TRBV3-1	many	.
TGTGCCAGCACGGTGGGATTAGATACGCAGTATTTT	CASTVGLDTQYF	TRBJ2-3	TRBV6-1	few	.
TGTGCCAGCAGCCAGCGCCGGGACACCTATAATTCACCCCTCCACTTT	CASSQRRDTYNSPLHF	TRBJ1-6	TRBV14	many	.
TGTGCCAGCGGCCTTCTTATCAAGGGGAACTATGGCTACACCTTC	CASGLLIKGNYGYTF	TRBJ1-2	TRBV27	many	.